The clone carrying this T cell receptor (beta chain) appeared a few times. Its antigen is still unknown. Germline-derived CDR1 and CDR2 are MNHEY and SVGAGI. The CDR3 spans 16 residues. Trimming stripped 2 bases from V and 1 base from J, with 11 bases between. TCRdb fed the 5' RACE reads into MiXCR, producing one record per CDR3 protein. The sample consists of roughly 440,000 distinct CDR3 sequences, over 15% of them appearing once. The sample comes from a study of CD8 T cells in ankylosing spondylitis. Study-wide findings and caveats: According to the report, clones linked to the disease were significantly enriched in matched synovial fluid samples taken from ankylosing spondylitis patients. Typical of ankylosing spondylitis blood, it appeared, was a TCR beta motif of eight highly homologous variants.

Sequenced sample: blood, either unsorted or a sorted T cell fraction (not recorded which). The rearrangement joins TRBV6-5 to TRBJ2-2; a weak D match, TRBD2 (6 bases). The clonotype comes from a male donor with ankylosing spondylitis. The CDR3 nucleotides are TGTGCCAGCAGTTACGAGGCGGGACTGAACACCGGGGAGCTGTTTTTT. Amino acid sequence: CASSYEAGLNTGELFF.